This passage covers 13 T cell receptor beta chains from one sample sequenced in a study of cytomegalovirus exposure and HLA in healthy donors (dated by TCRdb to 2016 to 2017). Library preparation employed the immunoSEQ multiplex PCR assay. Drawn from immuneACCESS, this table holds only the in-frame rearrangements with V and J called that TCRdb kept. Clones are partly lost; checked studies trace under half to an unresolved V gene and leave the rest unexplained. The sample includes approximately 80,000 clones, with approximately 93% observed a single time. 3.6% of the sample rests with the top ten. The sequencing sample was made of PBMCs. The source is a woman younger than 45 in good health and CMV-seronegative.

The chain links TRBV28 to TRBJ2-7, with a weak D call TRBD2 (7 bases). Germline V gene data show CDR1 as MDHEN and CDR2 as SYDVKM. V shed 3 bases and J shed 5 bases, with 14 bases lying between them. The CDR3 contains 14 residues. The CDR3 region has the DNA TGTGCCAGCAGTTTGATGGGGGGGCGGAACGAGCAGTACTTC. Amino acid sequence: CASSLMGGRNEQYF.

CDR3 in DNA: TGTGCCAGCAGTTTAAGCCGGCTGGGCAGTCAAGAGACCCAGTACTTC. The encoded protein is CASSLSRLGSQETQYF. The rearrangement links TRBV28 to TRBJ2-5, with D uncertain. The CDR3 sequence is 16 residues long. V was shortened by 2 bases and J by 2 bases, with 15 bases between the two germline ends. CDR1 and CDR2 from the germline V gene are MDHEN and SYDVKM.

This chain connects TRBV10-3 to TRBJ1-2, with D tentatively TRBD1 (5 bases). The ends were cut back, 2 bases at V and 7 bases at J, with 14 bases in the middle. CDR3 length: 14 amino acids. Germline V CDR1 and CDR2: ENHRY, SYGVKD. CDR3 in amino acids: CAISEGERDAGYTF. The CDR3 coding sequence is TGTGCCATCAGTGAGGGGGAGCGGGACGCTGGCTACACCTTC.

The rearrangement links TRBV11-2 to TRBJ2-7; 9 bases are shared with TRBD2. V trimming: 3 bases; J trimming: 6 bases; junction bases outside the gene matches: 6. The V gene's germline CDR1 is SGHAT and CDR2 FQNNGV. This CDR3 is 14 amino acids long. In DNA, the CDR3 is TGTGCCAGCAGCTTTGGTCTAGCGGGGATCGAGCAGTACTTC. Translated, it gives CASSFGLAGIEQYF.

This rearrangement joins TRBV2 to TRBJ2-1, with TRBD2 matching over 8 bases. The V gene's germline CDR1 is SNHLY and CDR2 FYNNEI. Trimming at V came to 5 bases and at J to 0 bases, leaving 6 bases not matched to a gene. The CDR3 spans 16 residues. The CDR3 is CASSISGIYSYNEQFF. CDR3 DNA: TGTGCCAGCAGTATTAGCGGGATCTACTCCTACAATGAGCAGTTCTTC. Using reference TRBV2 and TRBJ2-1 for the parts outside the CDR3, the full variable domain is EPEVTQTPSHQVTQMGQEVILRCVPISNHLYFYWYRQILGQKVEFLVSFYNNEISEKSEIFDDQFSVERPDGSNFTLKIRSTKLEDSAMYFCASSISGIYSYNEQFFGPGTRLTVL.

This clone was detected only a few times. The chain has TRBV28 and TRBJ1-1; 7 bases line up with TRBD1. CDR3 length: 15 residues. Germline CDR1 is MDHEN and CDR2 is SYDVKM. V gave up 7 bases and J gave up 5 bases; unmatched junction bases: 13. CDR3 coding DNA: TGTGCCAGCACACGGACAGGATACAGACTGACTGAAGCTTTCTTT. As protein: CASTRTGYRLTEAFF.

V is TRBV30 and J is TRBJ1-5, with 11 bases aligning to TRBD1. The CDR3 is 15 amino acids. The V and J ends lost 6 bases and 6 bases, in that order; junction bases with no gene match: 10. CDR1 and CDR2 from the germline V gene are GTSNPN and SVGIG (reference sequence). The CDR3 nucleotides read TGTGCCTGTACCACCGGGACAGGGGGTTTTCAGCCCCAGCATTTT. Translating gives CACTTGTGGFQPQHF.

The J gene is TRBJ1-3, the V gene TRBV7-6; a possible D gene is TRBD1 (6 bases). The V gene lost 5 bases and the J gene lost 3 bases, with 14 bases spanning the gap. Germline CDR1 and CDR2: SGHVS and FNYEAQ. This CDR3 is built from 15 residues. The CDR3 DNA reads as TGTGCCAGCAGCCAGACTACAGGGTTTGGAAACACCATATATTTT. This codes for CASSQTTGFGNTIYF.

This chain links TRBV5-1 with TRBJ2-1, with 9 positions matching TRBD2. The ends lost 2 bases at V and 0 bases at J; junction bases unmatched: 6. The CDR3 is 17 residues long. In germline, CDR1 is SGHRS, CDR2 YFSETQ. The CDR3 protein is CASSFSGSVISYNEQFF. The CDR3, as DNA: TGCGCCAGCAGCTTTAGCGGGAGCGTTATCTCCTACAATGAGCAGTTCTTC.

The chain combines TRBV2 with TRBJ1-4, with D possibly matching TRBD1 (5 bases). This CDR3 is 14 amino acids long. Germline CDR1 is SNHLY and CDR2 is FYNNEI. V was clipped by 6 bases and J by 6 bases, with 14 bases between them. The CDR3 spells CASSSQGNDEKLFF. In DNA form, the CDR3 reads TGTGCCAGCAGCTCCCAGGGTAACGATGAAAAACTGTTTTTT.

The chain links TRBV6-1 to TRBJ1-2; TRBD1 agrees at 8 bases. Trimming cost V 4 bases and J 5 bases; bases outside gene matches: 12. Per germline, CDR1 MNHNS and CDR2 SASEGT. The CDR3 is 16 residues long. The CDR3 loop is CASSAPPDRAGYGYTF. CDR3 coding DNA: TGTGCCAGCAGTGCACCCCCGGACAGGGCAGGGTATGGCTACACCTTC.

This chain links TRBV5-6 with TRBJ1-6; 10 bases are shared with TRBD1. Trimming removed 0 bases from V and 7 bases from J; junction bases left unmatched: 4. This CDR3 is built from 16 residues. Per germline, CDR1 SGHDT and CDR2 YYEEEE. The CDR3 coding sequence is TGTGCCAGCAGCTTGGTCCCGGGACAGGGGAATTCACCCCTCCACTTT. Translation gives CASSLVPGQGNSPLHF.

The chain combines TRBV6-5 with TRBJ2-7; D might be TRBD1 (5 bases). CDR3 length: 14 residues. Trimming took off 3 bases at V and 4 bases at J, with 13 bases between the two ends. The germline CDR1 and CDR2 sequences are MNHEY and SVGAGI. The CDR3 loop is CASSYGDSSYEQYF. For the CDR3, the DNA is TGTGCCAGCAGTTATGGTGACAGTTCGTACGAGCAGTACTTC.